Listed here are 9 T cell receptor beta chains from one sample, sequenced in a study of OX40 agonist ivuxolimab in advanced cancers. Measured with immunoSEQ multiplex PCR; TCRdb has only the in-frame clones, and not every one. The table shows 6,000 to 6,500 clones, with about 86% occurring only once. Sequencing was performed on CD4+ or CD8+ T cells sorted from blood, taken in a trial of the OX40 agonist ivuxolimab. Receptors were obtained from an adult with an advanced solid tumor such as melanoma, head and neck, liver or kidney cancer.

The chain employs TRBV21-1 and TRBJ2-3; TRBD1 reflects the table's D call only, with no check against the DNA. TRBV21-1 is marked as a pseudogene. The CDR3 is 14 residues long. CDR3 amino acids: CAGRATVMQDTQYF. CDR3 sequence (DNA): TGTGCCGGCAGGGCTACAGTCATGCAAGATACGCAGTATTTT.

The chain combines TRBV2 with TRBJ1-1; 9 nucleotides match TRBD1. The germline V gene has CDR1 SNHLY and CDR2 FYNNEI. V lost 2 bases to trimming and J lost 2 bases; unmatched junction nucleotides: 0. This CDR3 has 14 residues. As DNA, the CDR3 is TGTGCCAGCAGTGAAACAGGGGGCAACACTGAAGCTTTCTTT. The encoded protein is CASSETGGNTEAFF.

The J gene is TRBJ2-1, the V gene TRBV4-3; no definite D call. Germline V lookup: CDR1 LGHNA, CDR2 YSLEER. The ends were cut back, 3 bases at V and 4 bases at J, with 1 base in the middle. The CDR3 has 11 residues. CDR3 nucleotides: TGCGCCAGCAGCCAGTACAATGAGCAGTTCTTC. This translates into CASSQYNEQFF.

This clone was recorded a few times. The genes are TRBV4-1 and TRBJ1-1; weak D call: TRBD1 (5 bases). CDR3 size: 14 residues. Germline CDR1 is MGHRA and CDR2 is YSYEKL. V lost 4 bases to trimming and J lost 0 bases, with 9 bases between them. The CDR3 here is CASSLKTVNTEAFF. As DNA, the CDR3 is TGCGCCAGCAGCCTCAAGACAGTGAACACTGAAGCTTTCTTT.

The chain is built from TRBV30 and TRBJ1-1; D perhaps matches TRBD1 (6 bases). CDR1 GTSNPN and CDR2 SVGIG come from the germline V gene (reference sequence). Between the trimmed V and J ends, which lost 1 base and 7 bases, there was a span of 10 bases. The CDR3 spans 12 residues. CDR3 sequence (DNA): TGTGCCTGGAGTGCTGGACAGTTTGAAGCTTTCTTT. Translating it yields CAWSAGQFEAFF.

The V call is TRBV14, the J call TRBJ2-5; weak D call: TRBD1 (6 bases). The J call is uncertain, as TRBJ2-7 better fits the DNA end. The CDR3 runs to 14 residues. CDR1 SGHDN and CDR2 FVKESK come from the germline V gene. CDR3 amino acids: CASSQDWGRYEQYF. The CDR3 DNA reads as TGTGCCAGCAGCCAGGATTGGGGGCGATACGAGCAGTACTTC.

This chain connects TRBV9 to TRBJ2-1; 9 nucleotides match TRBD2. J was trimmed by 6 bases and V by 0 bases; bases with no gene match: 10. The CDR3 totals 17 residues. CDR1 and CDR2 (germline): SGDLS, YYNGEE. CDR3 amino acids: CASSVGGSGGPGNEQFF. The CDR3, as DNA: TGTGCCAGCAGCGTAGGGGGTAGCGGGGGTCCAGGCAATGAGCAGTTCTTC.

The gene calls are TRBV13 and TRBJ1-5; TRBD1 is a possible D gene (6 bases). This CDR3 is built from 19 residues. The ends were cut back, 0 bases at V and 3 bases at J, with 21 bases in the middle. From germline, CDR1 is PRHDT and CDR2 FYEKMQ (reference sequence). The CDR3 DNA reads TGTGCCAGCAGCTTAGGCGGTTCGGGGGGGCGACGGATCAATCAGCCCCAGCATTTT. Translation gives CASSLGGSGGRRINQPQHF. Full variable domain (missing parts from reference TRBV13 and TRBJ1-5): AAGVIQSPRHLIKEKRETATLKCYPIPRHDTVYWYQQGPGQDPQFLISFYEKMQSDKGSIPDRFSAQQFSDYHSELNMSSLELGDSALYFCASSLGGSGGRRINQPQHFGDGTRLSIL.

The table lists this clone with a few counts. CDR3 bases: TGTGCCAGCAGCTTAGTTCCAGGGCGGAACACTGAAGCTTTCTTT. This codes for CASSLVPGRNTEAFF. V gene TRBV7-2 combines with J gene TRBJ1-1; D might be TRBD1 (5 bases). This CDR3 contains 15 residues. Germline V lookup: CDR1 SGHTA, CDR2 FQGNSA. V lost 1 base, J lost 1 base, and 10 bases lay in between.